These T cell receptor beta chains were read from a single sample in a study of blood T cell repertoires in COVID-19. Sequencing was performed with immunoSEQ multiplex PCR; in TCRdb, only in-frame clones are kept and a portion is missing. The sample lists roughly 250,000 clones, about 88% occurring once. The sample consisted of peripheral blood. The receptors here all came from a woman aged 40 to 50 who had recovered from COVID-19. CDR3s include the opening cysteine and the closing phenylalanine or tryptophan. D genes are given only for firm matches. Only part of the rows carry a size: once, few, many, or a class if the clone is expanded.

j_gene,d_gene,v_gene,abundance,CDR3nt,CDR3aa
TRBJ1-4,TRBD1,TRBV7-8,NA,TGTGCCAGCAGCTTTTACGGACAGGGGAATGAAAAACTGTTTTTT,CASSFYGQGNEKLFF
TRBJ2-3,TRBD1,TRBV4-2,NA,TGTGCCAGCAGCCACCAGCAGTTGGGACAGGGCACAGATACGCAGTATTTT,CASSHQQLGQGTDTQYF
TRBJ2-7,TRBD1,TRBV7-2,NA,TGTGCCAGCAGCTTAGGGGACAGGGTTAACTACGAGCAGTACTTC,CASSLGDRVNYEQYF
TRBJ1-5,NA,TRBV30,NA,TGTGCCTGGAGTGACAGAAGCAATCAGCCCCAGCATTTT,CAWSDRSNQPQHF
TRBJ1-2,TRBD1,TRBV5-1,NA,TGCGCCAGCAGCCCTACAGGGGAGGTGGCCTATGGCTACACCTTC,CASSPTGEVAYGYTF
TRBJ1-6,TRBD1,TRBV10-3,NA,TGTGCCATCAGCCAAACAGGGGAGTCACCCCTCCACTTT,CAISQTGESPLHF
TRBJ1-5,NA,TRBV19,once,TGTGCCAGTAGTATTCTGGGCGGGGTAGGTAGCAATCAGCCCCAGCATTTT,CASSILGGVGSNQPQHF
TRBJ1-5,NA,TRBV19,few,TGTGCCAGTAGTATCCAGGGAGGGCAGCCCCAGCATTTT,CASSIQGGQPQHF
TRBJ2-1,TRBD1,TRBV18,NA,TGTGCCAGCTCACCGGACAGGATATCCAATGAGCAGTTCTTC,CASSPDRISNEQFF
TRBJ1-1,NA,TRBV4-1,few,TGCGCCAGCAGCCAAATAGAGAACACTGAAGCTTTCTTT,CASSQIENTEAFF
TRBJ2-3,NA,TRBV7-2,NA,TGTGCCAGCAGCACAAGCAGGACAGATACGCAGTATTTT,CASSTSRTDTQYF
TRBJ2-3,NA,TRBV19,NA,TGTGCCAGTAGTATTAGTGCCTCTCCAGATACGCAGTATTTT,CASSISASPDTQYF
TRBJ2-7,NA,TRBV19,NA,TGTGCCAGTAGTCGGTCGGCGCGAGGCGGGGACTCCTACGAGCAGTACTTC,CASSRSARGGDSYEQYF
TRBJ2-3,NA,TRBV29-1,once,TGCAGCGTTGAAGAAAGCCGTCGGGGAGCGGCCCTAAGCACAGATACGCAGTATTTT,CSVEESRRGAALSTDTQYF
TRBJ1-3,NA,TRBV7-8,NA,TGTGCCAGCAGCTTAGCAGGGGGGGCTCTCTCTGGAAACACCATATATTTT,CASSLAGGALSGNTIYF
TRBJ2-3,TRBD1,TRBV7-2,once,TGTGCCAGCAGCCTTACAGGGGTGAGCACAGATACGCAGTATTTT,CASSLTGVSTDTQYF
TRBJ2-3,TRBD2,TRBV9,NA,TGTGCCAGCACCCCGAGCGGGATCGGCACAGATACGCAGTATTTT,CASTPSGIGTDTQYF
TRBJ1-6,TRBD1,TRBV30,NA,TGTGCCTGGAGGGGGGACAGGGATTCACCCCTCCACTTT,CAWRGDRDSPLHF
TRBJ1-2,NA,TRBV7-2,NA,TGTGCCAGCAGCTTCGGACAAGCTGGCTACACCTTC,CASSFGQAGYTF
TRBJ2-5,NA,TRBV12-5,NA,TGTGCTAGTGGTTTGACCAAACAGGGAAAAGAGACCCAGTACTTC,CASGLTKQGKETQYF
TRBJ2-2,TRBD1,TRBV5-4,NA,TGTGCCAGCAGCCCCCGGACAGGGGACTACACCGGGGAGCTGTTTTTT,CASSPRTGDYTGELFF
TRBJ2-3,NA,TRBV13,NA,TGTGCCAGCAGCCTCGTGACTAGTCTAATATCCTCGTATACGCAGTATTTT,CASSLVTSLISSYTQYF
TRBJ2-3,NA,TRBV2,NA,TGTGCCAGCCTACGAGAGCCCCCAGATACGCAGTATTTT,CASLREPPDTQYF
TRBJ1-4,TRBD1,TRBV6-5,once,TGTGCCAGCAGGGGACAGGGGCGGGAAAAACTGTTTTTT,CASRGQGREKLFF
TRBJ1-5,TRBD1,TRBV11-2,few,TGTGCCAGCAGCTTGCTACAGGGGGTAGGTCAGCCCCAGCATTTT,CASSLLQGVGQPQHF
TRBJ2-7,NA,TRBV18,NA,TGTGCCAGCTCACCATTAGCCCGGGATGGGGACTACGAGCAGTACTTC,CASSPLARDGDYEQYF
TRBJ1-1,NA,TRBV7-9,NA,TGTGCCAGCAGCTTATGGGGCAGGGAAAACACTGAAGCTTTCTTT,CASSLWGRENTEAFF
TRBJ2-7,NA,TRBV7-9,NA,TGTGCCAGCAGCTTAACTCCGGGAGACAGGGAAAAATACGAGCAGTACTTC,CASSLTPGDREKYEQYF
TRBJ2-7,TRBD1,TRBV5-1,NA,TGCGCCAGCAGCCCCACCAGGACAGGGAACGAGCAGTACTTC,CASSPTRTGNEQYF
TRBJ2-7,TRBD2,TRBV6-5,NA,TGTGCCAGCAGGGCCAGCGGGAGAAGCGAGCAGTACTTC,CASRASGRSEQYF
TRBJ1-1,NA,TRBV10-3,NA,TGTGCCATCAGGAGACAGGCGTTAGAGAACACTGAAGCTTTCTTT,CAIRRQALENTEAFF
TRBJ1-4,NA,TRBV6-6,NA,TGTGCCAGCAGTTACCCAGGGGAGGAAAAACTGTTTTTT,CASSYPGEEKLFF
TRBJ2-7,TRBD1,TRBV19,NA,TGTGCCAGTAGTCCGGGACAGGTCTACGAGCAGTACTTC,CASSPGQVYEQYF
TRBJ1-1,TRBD1,TRBV12-3/TRBV12-4,few,TGTGCCAGCATCAGACAGGGGGCGACTGAAGCTTTCTTT,CASIRQGATEAFF
TRBJ1-3,NA,TRBV24-1,few,TGTGCCACCAGTGAGGGGGGGTCAGGAAACACCATATATTTT,CATSEGGSGNTIYF
TRBJ2-1,TRBD2,TRBV5-1,few,TGCGCCAGCAGCTTCATAGCGGGGCCGTACAATGAGCAGTTCTTC,CASSFIAGPYNEQFF
TRBJ1-4,NA,TRBV5-5,NA,TGTGCCAGCAGCCCTCACACAGGGAATAAGGCTAATGAAAAACTGTTTTTT,CASSPHTGNKANEKLFF
TRBJ2-2,NA,TRBV18,NA,TGTGCCAGCTCACCACCGACAGGATTCACCGGGGAGCTGTTTTTT,CASSPPTGFTGELFF
TRBJ1-1,NA,TRBV5-6,NA,TGTGCCAGCAGCTTGGAGGTCGGCAGGGTAGGGACTGAAGCTTTCTTT,CASSLEVGRVGTEAFF
TRBJ2-3,NA,TRBV12-3/TRBV12-4,NA,TGTGCCAGCAGTTTGCTACGGGCAGATACGCAGTATTTT,CASSLLRADTQYF
TRBJ2-1,NA,TRBV11-3,NA,TGTGCCAGCAGCCCGCGGGGAACAAATTACAATGAGCAGTTCTTC,CASSPRGTNYNEQFF
TRBJ1-5,NA,TRBV19,once,TGTGCCAGTAGTATCGGACGCGGGGGGGCGAAAGACAATCAGCCCCAGCATTTT,CASSIGRGGAKDNQPQHF
TRBJ1-2,TRBD1,TRBV29-1,NA,TGCAGCGTTGACCGGACAGGGGTTGGCTATGGCTACACCTTC,CSVDRTGVGYGYTF
TRBJ2-3,TRBD2,TRBV5-1,NA,TGCGCCAGCACGGGAACGGGGGGGCTTTCAGATACGCAGTATTTT,CASTGTGGLSDTQYF
TRBJ1-1,NA,TRBV7-8,NA,TGTGCCAGCAGCGTAGAGGGGAATCTTAACACTGAAGCTTTCTTT,CASSVEGNLNTEAFF
TRBJ1-2,TRBD1,TRBV6-6,NA,TGTGCCAGCAGGGCACAGGGGGCCGGGTATGGCTACACCTTC,CASRAQGAGYGYTF